The 22 T cell receptor beta chains listed next were all sequenced from one sample in a study of blood T cell repertoires in COVID-19. The assay was immunoSEQ multiplex PCR, and TCRdb's table has in-frame clones only and misses some. Of 150,000 or so clones listed, 85% to 90% are singletons. The sample comprised peripheral blood. The receptors were gathered from a woman aged 60 to 75 with acute or convalescent COVID-19.

The chain is built from TRBV5-1 and TRBJ1-6; tentatively, D is TRBD1 (5 bases). The V gene's germline CDR1 is SGHRS and CDR2 YFSETQ. The CDR3 has 16 residues. V shed 0 bases and J shed 3 bases, with 10 bases lying between them. As DNA, the CDR3 is TGCGCCAGCAGCTTGGAAGCAGGGCTCTATAATTCACCCCTCCACTTT. Protein sequence: CASSLEAGLYNSPLHF.

J is TRBJ1-6 and V is TRBV6-5; D is possibly TRBD1 (5 bases). Germline V lookup: CDR1 MNHEY, CDR2 SVGAGI. V lost 5 bases and J 7 bases, leaving 15 bases between the germline ends. The CDR3 consists of 15 residues. The CDR3 loop reads CASSISRVPNSPLHF. The CDR3 region has the DNA TGTGCCAGCAGTATAAGCAGGGTCCCCAATTCACCCCTCCACTTT.

This clone was observed a handful of times. The chain employs TRBV10-3 and TRBJ1-4; D perhaps matches TRBD1 (6 bases). Per germline, CDR1 ENHRY and CDR2 SYGVKD. CDR3 length equals 13 residues. V gave up 3 bases and J gave up 8 bases, with 10 bases separating them. This CDR3 reads CAISDGTLEKLFF. Written as DNA, the CDR3 is TGTGCCATCAGTGACGGGACACTGGAAAAACTGTTTTTT.

The chain employs TRBV7-9 and TRBJ1-2, with D perhaps TRBD1 (5 bases). CDR1 and CDR2 (germline): SEHNR, FQNEAQ (reference sequence). The CDR3 runs 14 residues. With 5 bases removed from V and 0 bases from J, the gap between germline ends came to 10 bases. The chain's CDR3 is CASSKGSANYGYTF. CDR3 coding DNA: TGTGCCAGCAGCAAGGGGTCCGCTAACTATGGCTACACCTTC. Using reference TRBV7-9 and TRBJ1-2 for the parts outside the CDR3, the full variable domain is DTGVSQNPRHKITKRGQNVTFRCDPISEHNRLYWYRQTLGQGPEFLTYFQNEAQLEKSRLLSDRFSAERPKGSFSTLEIQRTEQGDSAMYLCASSKGSANYGYTFGSGTRLTVV.

The chain couples TRBV30 to TRBJ2-7; D is unresolved. This CDR3 region has 12 residues. Germline V CDR1 and CDR2: GTSNPN, SVGIG (reference sequence). The germline V and J ends were trimmed by 2 bases and 6 bases, with 11 bases remaining between them. DNA of the CDR3: TGTGCCTGGAGTTCCTATTCCGCCGAGCAGTACTTC. It codes for CAWSSYSAEQYF.

The genes are TRBV6-6 and TRBJ2-2, with a weak D call TRBD2 (7 bases). V was pared by 6 bases and J by 4 bases, with 15 bases between. The CDR3 covers 15 residues. Germline V lookup: CDR1 MNHNY, CDR2 SVGAGI (reference sequence). CDR3 nucleotide sequence: TGTGCCAGCAGCCCTACTAGGGGGGGCACCGGGGAGCTGTTTTTT. Its translation is CASSPTRGGTGELFF.

This clone was observed once. This chain connects TRBV25-1 to TRBJ2-4; tentatively, D is TRBD2 (6 bases). V shed 1 base and J shed 4 bases, with 11 bases lying between them. Germline assignment: CDR1 MGHDK and CDR2 SYGVNS. The CDR3 sequence is 15 residues long. The CDR3 DNA follows: TGTGCCAGCAGTGAATCTCCGGGGACTAAAAACATTCAGTACTTC. This sequence encodes CASSESPGTKNIQYF.

The chain carries TRBV12-3 or TRBV12-4 and TRBJ1-5; D perhaps matches TRBD1 (6 bases). There are 13 residues in the CDR3. V was cut by 6 bases and J by 8 bases, with 14 bases left in between. Here the CDR3 DNA reads TGTGCCAGCAGCCGGACAGTGGGGGAGCCCCAGCATTTT. Amino acids: CASSRTVGEPQHF.

The gene calls are TRBV11-1 and TRBJ2-1; 9 nucleotides line up with TRBD2. Germline values: CDR1 SGHAT, CDR2 FQDESV (reference sequence). J was trimmed by 8 bases and V by 2 bases; bases with no gene match: 4. The CDR3 runs 14 residues. CDR3 in DNA: TGTGCCAGCAGCTTATCCAGCGGGGGGCATGAGCAGTTCTTC. Its translation: CASSLSSGGHEQFF.

In this sample, this clone turned up once. V and J are TRBV28 and TRBJ1-2; TRBD1 matches at 8 bases. The V segment lost 5 bases and the J segment 4 bases; nucleotides outside the gene matches: 3. Per germline, CDR1 MDHEN and CDR2 SYDVKM. The length of the CDR3 is 13 residues. CDR3 region: CASSGTGPYGYTF. DNA of the CDR3: TGTGCCAGCAGTGGGACAGGCCCCTATGGCTACACCTTC.

V gene TRBV18 combines with J gene TRBJ1-4, with D possibly TRBD1 on 5 matching bases. There are 15 residues in the CDR3. The germline V and J ends were trimmed by 3 bases and 4 bases, with 12 bases remaining between them. CDR1 KGHSH and CDR2 LQKENI come from the germline V gene. As DNA, the CDR3 is TGTGCCAGCTCACCCGGGGGAGGCGTTAATGAAAAACTGTTTTTT. It translates to CASSPGGGVNEKLFF.

This clone came up once. The CDR3: CASSQDQGAGGPVDTQYF. For the CDR3, the DNA is TGTGCCAGCAGCCAAGATCAAGGAGCGGGGGGGCCGGTAGATACGCAGTATTTT. The chain combines TRBV4-2 with TRBJ2-3; TRBD2 aligns across 10 bases. CDR3 length: 18 amino acids. The V segment lost 0 bases and the J segment 5 bases; nucleotides outside the gene matches: 11. CDR1 LGHNA and CDR2 YNFKEQ come from the germline V gene.

This chain uses TRBV6-1 with TRBJ1-1, with D maybe TRBD1 (6 bases). The CDR3 has 15 residues. With 3 bases removed from V and 0 bases from J, the gap between germline ends came to 11 bases. Per the germline V gene, CDR1 is MNHNS and CDR2 is SASEGT. In nucleotides, the CDR3 is TGTGCCAGCAGTGACAACAGGGTTCTGAACACTGAAGCTTTCTTT. Translated, it gives CASSDNRVLNTEAFF.

The chain employs TRBV28 and TRBJ2-3, with 9 bases lining up with TRBD1. The CDR3 has 16 residues. J lost 1 base, V lost 7 bases, and 9 bases had no gene match. Per the germline V gene, CDR1 is MDHEN and CDR2 is SYDVKM. This chain's CDR3 is CASIGDRDYGTDTQYF. CDR3 in DNA: TGTGCCAGCATAGGGGACAGGGATTACGGCACAGATACGCAGTATTTT.

The chain employs TRBV7-2 and TRBJ1-1, with D unclear. Germline CDR1 is SGHTA and CDR2 is FQGNSA. V lost 4 bases and J lost 2, with 11 bases in between. This CDR3 comprises 14 residues. CDR3 sequence reads: CASSYQRANTEAFF. In DNA, the CDR3 is TGTGCCAGCAGCTATCAGCGGGCTAACACTGAAGCTTTCTTT.

The chain couples TRBV3-1 (or the pseudogene TRBV3-2) to TRBJ1-1; TRBD1 agrees at 10 bases. Germline lookup yields CDR1 LGHDT and CDR2 YNNKEL (reference sequence). The CDR3 has 16 residues. The junction had 10 bases not matched to a gene; V was cut back by 4 bases and J by 5 bases. CDR3 nucleotide sequence: TGTGCCAGCAGCCGACCCCCCGGGACAGGGGAGACTGAAGCTTTCTTT. Amino acids: CASSRPPGTGETEAFF.

The chain has TRBV4-2 and TRBJ2-2, with D possibly matching TRBD1 (6 bases). The CDR3 runs 15 residues. Trimming removed 2 bases at V and 3 bases at J, with 10 bases between. In germline, CDR1 is LGHNA, CDR2 YNFKEQ. CDR3 bases: TGTGCCAGCAGCCAACCGGGACAAGACACCGGGGAGCTGTTTTTT. Amino acid sequence: CASSQPGQDTGELFF.

J is TRBJ2-7 and V is TRBV4-2; TRBD1 matches 7 bases. V gave up 1 base and J gave up 7 bases; unmatched junction bases: 7. This CDR3 region has 14 residues. Germline V gives CDR1 LGHNA, CDR2 YNFKEQ. Written as DNA, the CDR3 is TGTGCCAGCAGCCAAGCGGGACAGTCGCGGGAGCAGTACTTC. Encoded protein: CASSQAGQSREQYF.

The gene calls are TRBV7-8 and TRBJ2-2, with D possibly being TRBD2 (5 bases). V gave up 1 base and J gave up 7 bases, with 13 bases separating them. There are 15 residues in the CDR3. CDR1 is SGHVS, CDR2 FQNEAQ, per germline. This CDR3 reads CASSLVGRGSGELFF. In DNA form, the CDR3 reads TGTGCCAGCAGCTTAGTCGGCAGAGGGAGCGGGGAGCTGTTTTTT. Complete variable domain (other parts from reference TRBV7-8 and TRBJ2-2): GAGVSQSPRYKVAKRGQDVALRCDPISGHVSLFWYQQALGQGPEFLTYFQNEAQLDKSGLPSDRFFAERPEGSVSTLKIQRTQQEDSAVYLCASSLVGRGSGELFFGEGSRLTVL.

V gene TRBV24-1 combines with J gene TRBJ2-2; 8 nucleotides match TRBD1. The germline V gene encodes CDR1 KGHDR and CDR2 SFDVKD. V dropped 7 bases and J dropped 6; count of bases not matched to a gene: 6. The CDR3 is 14 amino acids. In nucleotides, the CDR3 is TGTGCCACCAGCAGGGGGCTGATGGCCGGGGAGCTGTTTTTT. Encoded protein: CATSRGLMAGELFF.

The gene calls are TRBV3-1 (or the pseudogene TRBV3-2) and TRBJ1-2; 7 positions agree with TRBD1. In germline, CDR1 is LGHDT, CDR2 YNNKEL (reference sequence). CDR3 length equals 15 residues. V lost 5 bases and J lost 7; bases outside the gene matches: 13. CDR3 region: CASSTLDREELGYTF. The DNA of the CDR3 is TGTGCCAGCAGCACCTTAGACAGGGAGGAGCTTGGCTACACCTTC.

V gene TRBV5-1 combines with J gene TRBJ2-1, with no clear D. The CDR3 runs to 15 residues. Trimming took off 0 bases at V and 0 bases at J, with 7 bases between the two ends. Germline V gene lookup returns CDR1 SGHRS and CDR2 YFSETQ. The CDR3 DNA reads TGCGCCAGCAGCTTGGAAATGAGCTCCTACAATGAGCAGTTCTTC. Translated, it gives CASSLEMSSYNEQFF.